This paragraph covers one T cell receptor (beta chain) sequence. This clonotype was seen repeatedly, ten times or more. It lacks a known antigen. Nothing much larger sits one base from this clone, and base qualities are not available. The source of the sample is a study of Graves' ophthalmopathy and Graves' hyperthyroidism (dated by TCRdb to the late 2010s). Background on the whole study: Peripheral blood samples were taken at the time of initial diagnosis, before any treatment was given. To explore V-J signatures that separate ophthalmopathy from hyperthyroidism, a discovery set of about 98 patients was enrolled, consisting of under 50 with ophthalmopathy and some 56 with stable hyperthyroidism. In five or six hyperthyroidism patients, T-cell repertoires of thyroid tissue and blood were compared. The independent validation cohort included around 19 hyperthyroidism patients plus 17 patients who later progressed from hyperthyroidism to ophthalmopathy. Once sampling was done, hyperthyroidism patients were given methimazole at a starting dose of 30 mg daily, while ophthalmopathy patients were given high-dose intravenous methylprednisolone. The roughly 100 discovery patients were divided at random into training and test sets in a 7:3 ratio. TCR beta repertoire signatures were used to distinguish Graves' ophthalmopathy from Graves' hyperthyroidism and to predict progression to ophthalmopathy. In total, under 150 blood samples were TCR-sequenced: 40 to 45 ophthalmopathy, 75 hyperthyroidism and approximately 17 hyperthyroidism-to-ophthalmopathy patients. Paper-wide results and their limitations: In validation, the model predicted ophthalmopathy progression with about 64% sensitivity and roughly 72% specificity; 12 predicted patients were CT-confirmed with GO in a median of about 7.1 months. No statistical method was used to predetermine the sample size, and group allocation was not hidden from the investigators. Ophthalmopathy was separated from stable hyperthyroidism by the 13-signature model with more than 85% sensitivity and less than 82% specificity in cross-validation and with 80%/75% in the test set. Most expanded thyroid clonotypes with a frequency above 0.001 also appeared in blood, which suggests that blood repertoires may reflect the immune response in the thyroid.

The V end gives up 5 bases and the J end 2 bases, leaving 8 bases in the junction not matched to a gene. Taken from cysteine to phenylalanine, the CDR3 has 15 residues. Kept here is only the CDR3 DNA, which spans 45 bases and is read in frame from base 1. Ophthalmopathy patients were characterized by moderately to severely active disease, a Clinical Activity Score of at least 3, a NOSPECS grade of at least 4, and a disease duration under 3 months. Patients with other autoimmune diseases, uncontrolled infections, pregnancy or lactation were excluded. Clinical symptoms, serum thyroxine, TRAb, thyroid ultrasound and orbital computed tomography were used for diagnosis. Using Ficoll-Paque density gradient centrifugation, PBMCs were isolated from about 9.4 ml of fresh peripheral blood. Trizol reagent was used to extract the total RNA, and its quality was then checked on an Agilent 2100 Bioanalyzer. For repertoire sequencing, TCR beta CDR3 regions were amplified from RNA transcripts. The first round of RT-PCR was done with HTBI primers and the Qiagen OneStep RT-PCR kit, and was followed by a second round of multiplex PCR, then size selection and purification. Sequencing of the libraries was carried out on an Illumina HiSeq2000 in paired-end mode with 100 bp reads. For the original study's pipeline: SOAPnuke was used for read processing, and reads with adapters, uncalled bases, a mean Phred below 15, or no exact constant-primer or identifier match were discarded. High-quality paired reads were merged with COPE v1.2.5. Each unique nucleotide sequence was defined as a clonotype, and clonotypes were aligned to IMGT TRB V, D and J references with MiTCR v1.1. The analysis was limited to V-J combinations with a frequency above 0.0001, which together covered roughly 99% of the repertoires. For each V-J combination, a TCR clonal expansion and chaos score was defined as F50 clonal expansion divided by the chaos observed in the TCRdist matrix. Welch's t-statistics and random forest were used to narrow the features down to 10 to 15 V-J combinations, which were then fed into a naive Bayes classifier. The Morisita-Horn index was used to measure how similar the thyroid and blood repertoires were. The raw public reads went through TCRdb reprocessing: fastp at Q25, MiXCR clone calling, in-frame beta chains kept. Each record represents a unique CDR3 protein, reported with the most common genes and DNA among its rows. For this entry, the V and J calls and clone size follow TCRdb and not the study's own pipeline. Recorded for this sample are about 480,000 distinct CDR3 sequences; around 14% of them occurred a single time. Jointly, the top ten make up roughly 10% of the sample.

Material for sequencing was blood. The chain joins TRBV12-3 or TRBV12-4 to TRBJ1-1; TRBD1 agrees with 7 junctional bases. The origin of this receptor is a woman aged 25 to 39 with Graves' ophthalmopathy. Donor details come from another sample of the same person, matched by shared clones. The DNA sequence follows: TGTGCCAGCAGTGACACCGGGACAGCAAACACTGAAGCTTTCTTT. It is translated as CASSDTGTANTEAFF.